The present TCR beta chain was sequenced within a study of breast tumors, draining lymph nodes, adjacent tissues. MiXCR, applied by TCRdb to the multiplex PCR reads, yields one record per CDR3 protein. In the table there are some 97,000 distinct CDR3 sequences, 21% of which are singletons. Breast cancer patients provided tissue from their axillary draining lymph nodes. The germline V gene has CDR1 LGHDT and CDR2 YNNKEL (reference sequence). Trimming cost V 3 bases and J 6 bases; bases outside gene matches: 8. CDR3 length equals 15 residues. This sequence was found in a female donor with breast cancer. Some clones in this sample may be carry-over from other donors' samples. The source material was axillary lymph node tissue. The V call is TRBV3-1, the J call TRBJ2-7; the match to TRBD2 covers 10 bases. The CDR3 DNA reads TGTGCCAGCAGCCACTGGTTAGCGGGGGGCAGCGAGCAGTACTTC. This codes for CASSHWLAGGSEQYF.